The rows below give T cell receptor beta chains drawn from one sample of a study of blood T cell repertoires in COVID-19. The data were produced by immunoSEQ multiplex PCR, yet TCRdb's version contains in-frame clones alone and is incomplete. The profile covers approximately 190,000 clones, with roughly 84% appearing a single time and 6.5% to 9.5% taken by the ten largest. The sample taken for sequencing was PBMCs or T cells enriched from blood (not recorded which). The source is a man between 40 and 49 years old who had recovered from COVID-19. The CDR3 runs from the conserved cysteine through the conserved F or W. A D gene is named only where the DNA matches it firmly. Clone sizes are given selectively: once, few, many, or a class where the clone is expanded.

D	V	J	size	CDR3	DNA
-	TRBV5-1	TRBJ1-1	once	CASSSNTGGTEAFF	TGCGCCAGCAGCTCAAACACCGGGGGCACTGAAGCTTTCTTT
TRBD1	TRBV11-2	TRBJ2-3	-	CASKSGTDTDTQYF	TGTGCCAGCAAATCCGGGACAGACACAGATACGCAGTATTTT
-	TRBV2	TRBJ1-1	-	CASNPLGGEGTEAFF	TGTGCCAGCAACCCCCTAGGGGGGGAAGGGACTGAAGCTTTCTTT
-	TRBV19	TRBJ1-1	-	CASSIEGSFGALGTEAFF	TGTGCCAGTAGTATAGAAGGGTCGTTTGGGGCTCTGGGAACTGAAGCTTTCTTT
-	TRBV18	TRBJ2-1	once	CASSPRIENEQFF	TGTGCCAGCTCACCGCGGATAGAAAATGAGCAGTTCTTC
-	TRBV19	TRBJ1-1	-	CASSIGGRNTEAFF	TGTGCCAGTAGTATCGGGGGGAGGAACACTGAAGCTTTCTTT
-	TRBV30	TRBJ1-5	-	CAWSRGVHQPQHF	TGTGCCTGGAGTCGGGGGGTCCATCAGCCCCAGCATTTT
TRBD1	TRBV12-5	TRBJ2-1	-	CASGLVVGQTYNEQFF	TGTGCTAGTGGTTTGGTAGTGGGACAGACCTACAATGAGCAGTTCTTC
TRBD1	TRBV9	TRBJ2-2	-	CASSVTGAGELFF	TGTGCCAGCAGCGTAACAGGGGCCGGGGAGCTGTTTTTT
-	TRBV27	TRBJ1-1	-	CASSSRQRNTEAFF	TGTGCCAGCAGTAGCAGACAGCGGAACACTGAAGCTTTCTTT
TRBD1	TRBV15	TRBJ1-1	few	CATSFRDREAAFF	TGTGCCACCAGCTTCCGGGACAGGGAGGCAGCTTTCTTT
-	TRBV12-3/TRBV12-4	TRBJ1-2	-	CASKAGRDYGYTF	TGTGCCAGCAAAGCGGGTCGAGACTATGGCTACACCTTC
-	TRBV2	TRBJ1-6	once	CASTDRSTDSPLHF	TGTGCCAGCACCGACCGTTCGACAGATTCACCCCTCCACTTT
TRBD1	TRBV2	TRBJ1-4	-	CASLRGGTSEKLFF	TGTGCCAGCTTAAGAGGGGGCACGAGTGAAAAACTGTTTTTT
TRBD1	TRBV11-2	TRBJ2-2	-	CASSQDRAAGELFF	TGTGCCAGCAGCCAGGACAGGGCGGCCGGGGAGCTGTTTTTT
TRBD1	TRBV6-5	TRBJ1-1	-	CASSPTGQGSTEAFF	TGTGCCAGCAGCCCCACCGGACAGGGGAGCACTGAAGCTTTCTTT
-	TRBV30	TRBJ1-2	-	CASPGGNYGYTF	TGTGCCTCCCCGGGCGGGAACTATGGCTACACCTTC
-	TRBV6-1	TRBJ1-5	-	CASSEARRIASQPQHF	TGTGCCAGCAGTGAAGCCCGGCGGATAGCAAGTCAGCCCCAGCATTTT
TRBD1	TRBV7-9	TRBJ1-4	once	CASSLVQGALEKLFF	TGTGCCAGCAGCTTAGTTCAGGGGGCGTTAGAAAAACTGTTTTTT
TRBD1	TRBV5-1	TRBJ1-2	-	CASSLRGTGLSTEGYTF	TGCGCCAGCAGCTTGAGGGGGACAGGGCTTAGTACGGAAGGCTACACCTTC
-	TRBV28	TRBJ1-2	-	CASTPIEFVDYGYTF	TGTGCCAGCACCCCCATAGAGTTCGTCGACTATGGCTACACCTTC
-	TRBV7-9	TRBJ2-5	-	CASSLTGGIQETQYF	TGTGCCAGCAGCCTCACCGGAGGGATCCAAGAGACCCAGTACTTC
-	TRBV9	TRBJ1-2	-	CASSVAAQEANYGYTF	TGTGCCAGCAGCGTAGCTGCTCAGGAGGCTAACTATGGCTACACCTTC
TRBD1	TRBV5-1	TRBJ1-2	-	CASSSTGGNDYGYTF	TGCGCCAGCAGCTCGACAGGGGGGAATGACTATGGCTACACCTTC
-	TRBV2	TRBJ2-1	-	CATKGDLDSYNEQFF	TGTGCCACCAAAGGGGATTTAGACTCCTACAATGAGCAGTTCTTC
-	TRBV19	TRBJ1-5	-	CASKREGGRNSNQPQHF	TGTGCCAGTAAACGTGAGGGAGGGCGAAATAGCAATCAGCCCCAGCATTTT
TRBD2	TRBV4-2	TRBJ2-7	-	CASSHGLAGGHEQYF	TGTGCCAGCAGCCATGGGCTAGCGGGGGGTCACGAGCAGTACTTC
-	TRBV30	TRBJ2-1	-	CAWSVGANEQFF	TGTGCCTGGAGTGTTGGAGCCAATGAGCAGTTCTTC
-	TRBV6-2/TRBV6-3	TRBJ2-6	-	CASSVRDIPGANVLTF	TGTGCCAGCAGTGTACGGGACATTCCTGGGGCCAACGTCCTGACTTTC
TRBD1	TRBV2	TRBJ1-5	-	CASSSRPGQGNQPQHF	TGTGCCAGCAGTTCAAGACCGGGACAGGGCAATCAGCCCCAGCATTTT
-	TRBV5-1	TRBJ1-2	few	CASSPVEGRAGYTF	TGCGCCAGCAGCCCCGTGGAGGGGAGAGCTGGGTACACCTTC
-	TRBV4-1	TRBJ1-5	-	CASSQGTLNQPQHF	TGCGCCAGCAGCCAAGGGACACTCAATCAGCCCCAGCATTTT
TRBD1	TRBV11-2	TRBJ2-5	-	CASSRTGEETQYF	TGTGCCAGCAGCCGGACAGGAGAAGAGACCCAGTACTTC
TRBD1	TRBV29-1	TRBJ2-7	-	CSVESDRDYEQYF	TGCAGCGTTGAATCTGACAGGGACTACGAGCAGTACTTC
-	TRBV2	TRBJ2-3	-	CASSEDSLTQGTQYF	TGTGCCAGCAGTGAAGACAGTCTTACACAGGGTACGCAGTATTTT
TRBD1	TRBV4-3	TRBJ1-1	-	CASSQDDRGNTEAFF	TGCGCCAGCAGCCAAGATGACAGGGGGAACACTGAAGCTTTCTTT
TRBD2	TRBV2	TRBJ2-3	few	CASSWDYSPFGTDTQYF	TGTGCCAGCAGCTGGGACTACAGCCCATTTGGCACAGATACGCAGTATTTT
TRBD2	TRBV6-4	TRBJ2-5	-	CASSPEGTSGVETQYF	TGTGCCAGCAGTCCCGAAGGGACTAGCGGGGTGGAGACCCAGTACTTC
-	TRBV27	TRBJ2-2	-	CASNVRDTTGELFF	TGTGCCAGCAATGTCCGGGACACGACCGGGGAGCTGTTTTTT
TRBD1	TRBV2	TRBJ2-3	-	CASKGQGRERDTQYF	TGTGCCAGCAAAGGACAGGGGCGAGAAAGAGATACGCAGTATTTT
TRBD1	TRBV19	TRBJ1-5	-	CASRKGRGQGNQPQHF	TGTGCCAGTAGGAAGGGCAGGGGGCAGGGCAATCAGCCCCAGCATTTT
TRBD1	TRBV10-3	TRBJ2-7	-	CAISESYWGQAYEQYF	TGTGCCATCAGTGAGTCGTATTGGGGACAGGCCTACGAGCAGTACTTC